This record concerns one TCR beta chain sequence. These data come from a study of shared clonotypes between healthy human individuals. The assay was immunoSEQ multiplex PCR, and TCRdb's table has in-frame clones only and misses some. Among some 630,000 clones listed, roughly 96% were seen once. The CDR3 is made up of 17 amino acids. Germline CDR1 is SGHVS and CDR2 is FQNEAQ. Trimming removed 2 bases from V and 4 bases from J; junction bases left unmatched: 6. The naive CD8 subset, CD45RO-negative cells positively selected for CCR7, excluded terminally differentiated effector memory CD45RA+ cells. The genes are TRBV7-8 and TRBJ2-2; 11 bases are shared with TRBD2. The TCR comes from a woman aged 30 to 39 in good health. The specimen was naive CD8+ T cells sorted from blood. CDR3 bases: TGTGCCAGCAGCTTATGGCTAGCGGGAGGCGGCACCGGGGAGCTGTTTTTT. Protein sequence: CASSLWLAGGGTGELFF.